Detailed here is one TCR beta chain. The antigen is unknown. These data are taken from a study of response to subunit inactivated influenza vaccine. The study, taken as a whole, reports: After each seasonal influenza vaccination, few new T cells are recruited, the authors suggested.

TCRdb passed the RT-PCR reads through MiXCR, listing each CDR3 protein once. The sample yields roughly 790,000 distinct CDR3 sequences, around 20% seen once. The CDR3 is 17 amino acids. Looked up from germline, CDR1 is SGHRS and CDR2 is YFSETQ. The V and J ends lost 0 bases and 5 bases, in that order; junction bases with no gene match: 11. The clonotype originates from a man between 50 and 59 years old who received an inactivated influenza vaccine. This sequence joins TRBV5-1 and TRBJ2-3; 8 bases map to TRBD1. The sample was PBMCs from blood, taken 5 days after vaccination. In nucleotides, the CDR3 is TGCGCCAGCAGCTTGGGATCCTGGACAGGGCGGGAAGATACGCAGTATTTT. Its translation: CASSLGSWTGREDTQYF.